The 15 T cell receptor beta chains reported below all come from one sample, sequenced in a study of blood T cell repertoires in COVID-19. TCRdb's copy holds only in-frame clones and misses some; the assay was immunoSEQ multiplex PCR. This sample has roughly 260,000 clones, with 88% found just once. Sequencing was carried out using peripheral blood. Every receptor here comes from a woman in her thirties or forties who had recovered from COVID-19.

The rearrangement joins TRBV19 to TRBJ1-4; D not resolved. Germline V gene lookup returns CDR1 LNHDA and CDR2 SQIVND (reference sequence). V lost 0 bases to trimming and J lost 5 bases, with 13 bases between them. This CDR3 spans 16 amino acids. The CDR3 DNA follows: TGTGCCAGTAGTATAGATCCCGGGTCCTTGAATGAAAAACTGTTTTTT. Protein product: CASSIDPGSLNEKLFF.

Worth noting for this clone: The junction does not match germline at one end; this may be a read error. CDR3 protein: CAGRDSRGLNSPLHF. DNA for the CDR3: TGTGCCGGCAGGGACAGTCGCGGGCTGAATTCACCCCTCCACTTT. The V gene is TRBV2, the J gene TRBJ1-6; 7 bases align to TRBD1. The CDR3 is 15 residues long. Germline V gene lookup returns CDR1 SNHLY and CDR2 FYNNEI.

This clone was counted once. The CDR3 here is CATSSGYEQYF. The CDR3 coding sequence is TGTGCCACCAGTTCAGGGTACGAGCAGTACTTC. The chain has TRBV24-1 and TRBJ2-7; weak D call: TRBD1 (5 bases). The CDR3 is made up of 11 amino acids. V dropped 6 bases and J dropped 4 bases, with 6 bases sitting between them. The germline V gene has CDR1 KGHDR and CDR2 SFDVKD.

The chain links TRBV15 to TRBJ2-1; 7 bases agree with TRBD2. CDR3 length: 15 amino acids. The trim removed 3 bases at V and 5 bases at J, leaving 7 bases unmatched. Germline V lookup: CDR1 LNHNV, CDR2 YYDKDF (reference sequence). In DNA form, the CDR3 reads TGTGCCACCAGCAGCGTGACTAGCAGGGACAATGAGCAGTTCTTC. Translated, it gives CATSSVTSRDNEQFF. Looking up the rest from reference TRBV15 and TRBJ2-1 gives the full variable domain: DAMVIQNPRYQVTQFGKPVTLSCSQTLNHNVMYWYQQKSSQAPKLLFHYYDKDFNNEADTPDNFQSRRPNTSFCFLDIRSPGLGDTAMYLCATSSVTSRDNEQFFGPGTRLTVL.

This chain connects TRBV27 to TRBJ1-1, with no clear D. CDR1 and CDR2 from the germline V gene are MNHEY and SMNVEV (reference sequence). Trimming shortened V by 1 base and J by 0 bases, and 9 bases separated the two germline ends. The CDR3 is 15 residues long. CDR3 protein: CASSLWRGMNTEAFF. For the CDR3, the DNA is TGTGCCAGCAGTTTATGGCGGGGAATGAACACTGAAGCTTTCTTT.

This chain connects TRBV6-2 or TRBV6-3 to TRBJ1-4, with 7 bases aligning to TRBD1. With V trimmed by 4 bases and J by 4 bases, 12 bases remained unmatched. The V gene's germline CDR1 is MNHEY and CDR2 SVGEGT. This CDR3 has 17 residues. CDR3: CASSSLPRTGNNEKLFF. The CDR3 DNA reads as TGTGCCAGCAGTTCTCTACCTAGGACAGGCAATAATGAAAAACTGTTTTTT.

J is TRBJ2-5 and V is TRBV14; 8 bases match TRBD2. The length of the CDR3 is 15 residues. J lost 5 bases, V lost 4 bases, and 9 bases had no gene match. Germline V CDR1 and CDR2: SGHDN, FVKESK. The CDR3 here is CASSLWSGRGETQYF. Here the CDR3 DNA reads TGTGCCAGCAGCCTTTGGAGCGGGAGAGGGGAGACCCAGTACTTC.

This rearrangement joins TRBV28 to TRBJ1-2; TRBD1 might be the D (6 bases). Germline V gene lookup returns CDR1 MDHEN and CDR2 SYDVKM. The CDR3 totals 12 residues. V lost 1 base to trimming and J lost 9 bases, with 9 bases between them. CDR3 sequence reads: CASSLSRGSYTF. For the CDR3, the DNA is TGTGCCAGCAGTTTATCAAGGGGGAGCTACACCTTC.

The chain has TRBV30 and TRBJ1-4; TRBD1 agrees at 8 bases. The CDR3 covers 13 residues. Germline assignment: CDR1 GTSNPN and CDR2 SVGIG (reference sequence). The trim removed 8 bases at V and 8 bases at J, leaving 10 bases unmatched. This chain's CDR3 is CAGEDRVVEKLFF. The DNA for the CDR3 is TGTGCCGGCGAGGACAGGGTAGTCGAAAAACTGTTTTTT.

The CDR3 loop is CASSLDGQGAPYEQYF. The CDR3 nucleotides read TGTGCCAGCAGCTTAGATGGACAGGGGGCGCCCTACGAGCAGTACTTC. V gene TRBV7-2 combines with J gene TRBJ2-7, with TRBD1 matching over 11 bases. CDR1 is SGHTA and CDR2 is FQGNSA in the germline V gene. The ends lost 1 base at V and 2 bases at J; junction bases unmatched: 4. The CDR3 has 16 residues.

This chain joins TRBV13 and TRBJ2-1, with 8 positions matching TRBD1. The CDR3 has 14 residues. Germline-derived CDR1 and CDR2 are PRHDT and FYEKMQ (reference sequence). V shed 0 bases, J shed 9 bases, and the junction held 4 bases outside the gene matches. CDR3 amino acids: CASSLGQGVGEQFF. The CDR3 DNA reads as TGTGCCAGCAGCTTAGGACAGGGGGTGGGTGAGCAGTTCTTC.

The rearrangement uses TRBV9 and TRBJ2-1; D might be TRBD2 (5 bases). The V gene lost 0 bases and the J gene lost 2 bases, with 12 bases spanning the gap. Germline V gene lookup returns CDR1 SGDLS and CDR2 YYNGEE. This CDR3 comprises 16 residues. The CDR3 loop reads CASSVVPGSAYNEQFF. The CDR3 DNA sequence: TGTGCCAGCAGCGTAGTTCCGGGATCGGCCTACAATGAGCAGTTCTTC.

The chain uses TRBV18 and TRBJ2-5; 7 nucleotides align to TRBD2. CDR3 length: 16 amino acids. The V gene end was trimmed by 3 bases and the J gene end by 2 bases; junction bases not matched to a gene: 9. Germline CDR1 reads KGHSH; CDR2 reads LQKENI. The DNA of the CDR3 is TGTGCCAGCTCACCGAGCTTCGCGGGAGTTCAAGAGACCCAGTACTTC. As protein: CASSPSFAGVQETQYF. Variable domain in full (rest from reference TRBV18 and TRBJ2-5): NAGVMQNPRHLVRRRGQEARLRCSPMKGHSHVYWYRQLPEEGLKFMVYLQKENIIDESGMPKERFSAEFPKEGPSILRIQQVVRGDSAAYFCASSPSFAGVQETQYFGPGTRLLVL.

The chain carries TRBV11-1 and TRBJ2-1; D might be TRBD1 (6 bases). The CDR3 spans 16 residues. Per germline, CDR1 SGHAT and CDR2 FQDESV (reference sequence). The V gene lost 1 base and the J gene lost 1 base, with 11 bases spanning the gap. CDR3 bases: TGTGCCAGCAGCTTAGTGAACAGGGCTTCCTACAATGAGCAGTTCTTC. This codes for CASSLVNRASYNEQFF.

In this sample, this clone turned up a few times. The CDR3 DNA is TGCGCCAGCAGCCAAGGCCGACTGCGGGGGAACACTGAAGCTTTCTTT. Protein product: CASSQGRLRGNTEAFF. The J gene is TRBJ1-1, the V gene TRBV4-1, with no clear D. This CDR3 has 16 amino acids. The V end was cut by 1 base, the J end by 1 base, with 13 bases between. CDR1 and CDR2 (germline): MGHRA, YSYEKL.